These 30 T cell receptor beta chains were sequenced from one sample in a study of blood T cell repertoires in COVID-19. Only in-frame clones appear in the TCRdb table, and some are missing; sequencing was by immunoSEQ multiplex PCR. The repertoire holds hundreds of thousands of clones, with approximately 86% as singletons. The specimen sequenced was peripheral blood. The receptors here all came from a woman in her 30s who had recovered from COVID-19.

The rearrangement joins TRBV6-5 to TRBJ1-2; D is unresolved. The CDR3 sequence is 14 residues long. V gave up 0 bases and J gave up 4 bases, with 9 bases separating them. Germline CDR1 and CDR2: MNHEY and SVGAGI. The CDR3 spells CASSYSKGAYGYTF. As DNA, the CDR3 is TGTGCCAGCAGTTACTCGAAGGGAGCCTATGGCTACACCTTC.

The chain couples TRBV4-1 to TRBJ2-5; 7 nucleotides agree with TRBD2. The CDR3 is 15 residues long. CDR1 and CDR2 (germline): MGHRA, YSYEKL. V shed 6 bases and J 1 base; nucleotides not matched to a gene: 8. CDR3: CASSGSSGAQETQYF. The DNA for the CDR3 is TGCGCCAGCAGTGGGTCTAGCGGAGCCCAAGAGACCCAGTACTTC.

The chain couples TRBV27 to TRBJ2-7; maybe TRBD1 (5 bases). Trimming left V 7 bases short and J 5 bases short, with 15 bases between. CDR3 length: 13 amino acids. Germline loops: CDR1 MNHEY, CDR2 SMNVEV (reference sequence). The CDR3 reads CASTRREGDEQYF. The CDR3 region has the DNA TGTGCCAGCACCCGAAGGGAAGGGGACGAGCAGTACTTC.

In this sample, this clone turned up a few times. V usage is TRBV27 and J usage is TRBJ2-7; tentatively, D is TRBD2 (6 bases). Germline lookup yields CDR1 MNHEY and CDR2 SMNVEV (reference sequence). V was cut by 3 bases and J by 3 bases, with 12 bases left in between. This CDR3 region has 14 residues. The DNA of the CDR3 is TGTGCCAGCAGTTTGGATAGCGGAAACTACGAGCAGTACTTC. This codes for CASSLDSGNYEQYF.

The chain carries TRBV4-3 and TRBJ2-7, with D possibly being TRBD2 (6 bases). Germline CDR1 LGHNA, CDR2 YSLEER. Trimming took 4 bases from V and 0 from J, leaving 10 bases between them. This CDR3 has 14 residues. Here the CDR3 reads CASSLWDSSYEQYF. The CDR3 DNA reads TGCGCCAGCAGCCTGTGGGACTCCTCCTACGAGCAGTACTTC.

V gene TRBV9 combines with J gene TRBJ2-7; a possible D gene is TRBD2 (6 bases). V gave up 4 bases and J gave up 6 bases, with 17 bases separating them. The length of the CDR3 is 14 residues. Looked up from germline, CDR1 is SGDLS and CDR2 is YYNGEE. CDR3 DNA sequence: TGTGCCAGCAGCACAACGGGACTTACGAGCGAGCAGTACTTC. Encoded protein: CASSTTGLTSEQYF.

The rearrangement uses TRBV19 and TRBJ2-7, with 11 positions matching TRBD2. This CDR3 is built from 15 residues. In germline, CDR1 is LNHDA, CDR2 SQIVND (reference sequence). The J segment lost 5 bases and the V segment lost 2 bases, leaving 5 bases of the junction unmatched. CDR3 in amino acids: CASSILAGGENEQYF. Here the CDR3 DNA reads TGTGCCAGTAGTATACTAGCGGGAGGCGAAAACGAGCAGTACTTC.

This clone was detected only a few times. The chain links TRBV6-5 to TRBJ2-3; possibly TRBD1 for D (6 bases). Germline V gives CDR1 MNHEY, CDR2 SVGAGI. Trimming removed 3 bases from V and 1 base from J, with 14 bases in between. This CDR3 spans 16 amino acids. The CDR3 sequence is CASSYYQGRGTDTQYF. CDR3 coding DNA: TGTGCCAGCAGTTATTACCAGGGGCGGGGCACAGATACGCAGTATTTT.

The V and J genes are TRBV13 and TRBJ2-1; 7 nucleotides agree with TRBD1. Germline V gene lookup returns CDR1 PRHDT and CDR2 FYEKMQ (reference sequence). This CDR3 has 13 residues. V shed 5 bases, J shed 6 bases, and the junction held 4 bases outside the gene matches. The CDR3 DNA sequence: TGTGCCAGCAGCGATGGGACAGCCAATGAGCAGTTCTTC. Its translation: CASSDGTANEQFF.

This chain uses TRBV27 with TRBJ1-2, with 9 bases identical to TRBD1. After removal of 1 base from V and 1 base from J, the junction contained 4 bases not matched to a gene. Germline values: CDR1 MNHEY, CDR2 SMNVEV (reference sequence). The CDR3 is 16 amino acids. The CDR3: CASSLYTGQGNYGYTF. The CDR3 coding sequence is TGTGCCAGCAGTTTATACACGGGACAGGGTAACTATGGCTACACCTTC.

The V gene is TRBV7-2, the J gene TRBJ2-7, with 11 bases lining up with TRBD2. The CDR3 extends over 14 amino acids. V trimming: 4 bases; J trimming: 6 bases; junction bases outside the gene matches: 5. Germline V gene lookup returns CDR1 SGHTA and CDR2 FQGNSA. The CDR3 bases are TGTGCCAGCAGCTCGACGCTAGCGGGGGGCGAGCAGTACTTC. Amino acid sequence: CASSSTLAGGEQYF.

This chain links TRBV7-3 with TRBJ2-1; possibly TRBD2 for D (6 bases). The germline V gene has CDR1 SGHTA and CDR2 FQGTGA. This CDR3 contains 14 residues. V lost 5 bases, J lost 9 bases, and 17 bases lay in between. CDR3 amino acids: CASSPSTSPTEQFF. CDR3 nucleotides: TGTGCCAGCAGCCCCTCGACTAGTCCCACTGAGCAGTTCTTC.

The rearrangement joins TRBV5-4 to TRBJ2-5; D is possibly TRBD1 (5 bases). Per germline, CDR1 SGHNT and CDR2 YYREEE (reference sequence). V gave up 1 base and J gave up 9 bases, with 16 bases separating them. The CDR3 is 14 residues long. This chain's CDR3 is CASSLNPEVGAQYF. The CDR3 DNA is TGTGCCAGCAGCTTGAACCCGGAAGTAGGGGCCCAGTACTTC.

The V and J genes are TRBV2 and TRBJ1-5; no clear D. The CDR3 has 15 amino acids. V was trimmed by 3 bases and J by 1 base, leaving 10 bases between them. Germline assignment: CDR1 SNHLY and CDR2 FYNNEI. CDR3 protein: CASSEIEVSNQPQHF. For the CDR3, the DNA is TGTGCCAGCAGTGAGATTGAGGTGAGCAATCAGCCCCAGCATTTT.

This clone is a singleton in its sample. The rearrangement joins TRBV24-1 to TRBJ2-7; 7 nucleotides align to TRBD2. CDR1 is KGHDR and CDR2 is SFDVKD in the germline V gene. This CDR3 contains 16 residues. After removal of 5 bases from V and 5 bases from J, the junction contained 14 bases not matched to a gene. The CDR3 loop reads CATSGASGGLSHEQYF. The CDR3 nucleotides are TGTGCCACCAGTGGGGCATCGGGAGGCTTGAGCCACGAGCAGTACTTC.

The J gene is TRBJ2-1, the V gene TRBV18; 12 bases agree with TRBD2. The germline V gene encodes CDR1 KGHSH and CDR2 LQKENI. V was clipped by 5 bases and J by 8 bases; unmatched bases: 7. The CDR3 extends over 15 amino acids. CDR3 amino acids: CASSSTSGSRDEQFF. CDR3 DNA sequence: TGTGCCAGCTCATCGACTAGCGGGAGTAGGGATGAGCAGTTCTTC.

CDR3 nucleotides: TGTGCCATCAGTGAGTCTAAGGCGGCGGGAGGGTTCTACAATGAGCAGTTCTTC. It specifies CAISESKAAGGFYNEQFF. The rearrangement joins TRBV10-3 to TRBJ2-1; 9 bases match TRBD2. This CDR3 comprises 18 residues. V trimming: 0 bases; J trimming: 3 bases; junction bases outside the gene matches: 9. CDR1 and CDR2 (germline): ENHRY, SYGVKD.

The chain uses TRBV7-2 and TRBJ2-3; 11 bases agree with TRBD2. The CDR3 is 16 amino acids. With V trimmed by 5 bases and J by 2 bases, 6 bases remained unmatched. The germline V gene has CDR1 SGHTA and CDR2 FQGNSA. CDR3 DNA sequence: TGTGCCAGCAGCCCAAGACTAGCGGGAAACACAGATACGCAGTATTTT. Protein: CASSPRLAGNTDTQYF.

With respect to this clone: Within the sample, other DNA sequences also encode this same CDR3. This rearrangement joins TRBV28 to TRBJ2-7; D possibly corresponds to TRBD1 (6 bases). V lost 5 bases, J lost 0 bases, and 8 bases lay in between. The CDR3 totals 13 residues. Germline V gives CDR1 MDHEN, CDR2 SYDVKM. CDR3 nucleotides: TGTGCCAGCAGTCTGACAGGCTCCTACGAGCAGTACTTC. Translation gives CASSLTGSYEQYF.

This clone was seen more than once but under ten times. The chain is built from TRBV2 and TRBJ1-3, with D tentatively TRBD1 (5 bases). Germline CDR1 SNHLY, CDR2 FYNNEI. Trimming removed 4 bases at V and 0 bases at J, with 10 bases between. CDR3 length: 15 residues. This CDR3 reads CASSVIRGSGNTIYF. DNA for the CDR3: TGTGCCAGCAGTGTCATAAGGGGCTCTGGAAACACCATATATTTT.

The sample holds a few counts of this clone. The DNA is left out, because the CDR3 cannot be placed on it with certainty; the CDR3 is given as TCRdb lists it. The genes are TRBV21-1 and TRBJ1-3. TRBV21-1 is a pseudogene segment. The CDR3 is 17 amino acids long, termini counted. The CDR3 here is CASSKAVVFGSGNTIYF.

The V gene is TRBV28, the J gene TRBJ1-1; 11 bases are a match to TRBD1. Germline-derived CDR1 and CDR2 are MDHEN and SYDVKM. V gave up 6 bases and J gave up 4 bases; unmatched junction bases: 13. This CDR3 is 17 amino acids long. The CDR3 sequence is CASSTAGQGVFGTEAFF. As DNA, the CDR3 is TGTGCCAGCAGCACTGCGGGACAGGGGGTTTTTGGCACTGAAGCTTTCTTT.

The rearrangement joins TRBV12-2 to TRBJ1-2; TRBD1, as called in the table, went unchecked against the DNA. TRBV12-2 is deemed a pseudogene. This CDR3 is built from 13 residues. The CDR3, as DNA: TGTGCAAGTCGACCTACAGGGGATCATGGCTACACCTTC. Protein product: CASRPTGDHGYTF.

Only a few counts were recorded for this clone. The chain has TRBV28 and TRBJ2-7, with D possibly matching TRBD1 (5 bases). CDR1 is MDHEN, CDR2 SYDVKM, per germline. The CDR3 is 13 residues long. Trimming cost V 2 bases and J 6 bases, with 11 bases left between them. CDR3 sequence (DNA): TGTGCCAGCAGTTTAGAGACAGTGACCGAGCAGTACTTC. This translates into CASSLETVTEQYF. Drawing the rest from reference TRBV28 and TRBJ2-7, the complete variable domain is DVKVTQSSRYLVKRTGEKVFLECVQDMDHENMFWYRQDPGLGLRLIYFSYDVKMKEKGDIPEGYSVSREKKERFSLILESASTNQTSMYLCASSLETVTEQYFGPGTRLTVT.

The V call is TRBV7-9, the J call TRBJ2-7; tentatively, D is TRBD1 (6 bases). This CDR3 spans 15 amino acids. Germline V gene sequence: CDR1 SEHNR, CDR2 FQNEAQ (reference sequence). Trimming removed 5 bases from V and 4 bases from J, with 18 bases in between. The DNA for the CDR3 is TGTGCCAGCAGCCAACAGGGAAAGGGAGAATACGAGCAGTACTTC. It codes for CASSQQGKGEYEQYF.

This clone was recorded once. V and J are TRBV19 and TRBJ1-5, with D unclear. V lost 7 bases and J lost 2, with 15 bases in between. From germline, CDR1 is LNHDA and CDR2 SQIVND (reference sequence). This CDR3 is 15 amino acids long. Here the CDR3 reads CASTPASGGNQPQHF. The DNA of the CDR3 is TGTGCCAGTACCCCAGCCAGCGGGGGCAATCAGCCCCAGCATTTT.

The chain couples TRBV5-4 to TRBJ2-7, with 9 nucleotides matching TRBD1. V gave up 2 bases and J gave up 0 bases; unmatched junction bases: 3. Per germline, CDR1 SGHNT and CDR2 YYREEE (reference sequence). The CDR3 is made up of 15 amino acids. Written as DNA, the CDR3 is TGTGCCAGCAGCTTTCGACAGGGGGGCTCCTACGAGCAGTACTTC. Its translation: CASSFRQGGSYEQYF.

The rearrangement uses TRBV5-1 and TRBJ2-3; TRBD2 matches 11 bases. The CDR3 is 16 amino acids. J gave up 6 bases and V 5 bases, and 11 bases lay outside the gene matches. Germline CDR1 reads SGHRS; CDR2 reads YFSETQ. The CDR3 loop is CASRWLAGGTGDTQYF. CDR3 bases: TGCGCCAGCAGGTGGCTAGCGGGAGGTACTGGGGATACGCAGTATTTT.

V is TRBV4-1 and J is TRBJ1-4, with TRBD1 as a possible D gene (5 bases). CDR3 length equals 13 residues. Trimming cost V 6 bases and J 3 bases, with 8 bases left between them. Germline V gene data show CDR1 as MGHRA and CDR2 as YSYEKL. CDR3 sequence: CASSRGANEKLFF. CDR3 sequence (DNA): TGCGCCAGCAGTCGGGGGGCTAATGAAAAACTGTTTTTT.

The DNA of the CDR3 is TGTGCCAGCAGCTCCGAACCGGGAAGTAAAGAGACCCAGTACTTC. Its translation: CASSSEPGSKETQYF. This chain connects TRBV7-3 to TRBJ2-5; D may be TRBD2 (5 bases). V was shortened by 4 bases and J by 3 bases, with 15 bases between the two germline ends. CDR3 size: 15 residues. Germline V lookup: CDR1 SGHTA, CDR2 FQGTGA. The full variable domain, completed using reference TRBV7-3 and TRBJ2-5, is GAGVSQTPSNKVTEKGKYVELRCDPISGHTALYWYRQSLGQGPEFLIYFQGTGAADDSGLPNDRFFAVRPEGSVSTLKIQRTERGDSAVYLCASSSEPGSKETQYFGPGTRLLVL.